This entry is about one TCR beta chain. The data were taken from a study of blood T cell repertoires in COVID-19. TCRdb's table, derived via immunoSEQ multiplex PCR, lists solely in-frame clones and lacks some. This table has just over 250,000 clones, 86% appearing once. The germline V gene encodes CDR1 KGHSH and CDR2 LQKENI. V lost 0 bases to trimming and J lost 5 bases; unmatched junction nucleotides: 10. This CDR3 has 17 residues. The chain uses TRBV18 and TRBJ1-1, with 9 bases fitting TRBD1. The material sequenced was peripheral blood. This receptor was taken from a middle-aged man who had recovered from COVID-19. The chain's CDR3 is CASSPPYRGQWWTEAFF. The DNA of the CDR3 is TGTGCCAGCTCACCACCGTACAGGGGGCAGTGGTGGACTGAAGCTTTCTTT.